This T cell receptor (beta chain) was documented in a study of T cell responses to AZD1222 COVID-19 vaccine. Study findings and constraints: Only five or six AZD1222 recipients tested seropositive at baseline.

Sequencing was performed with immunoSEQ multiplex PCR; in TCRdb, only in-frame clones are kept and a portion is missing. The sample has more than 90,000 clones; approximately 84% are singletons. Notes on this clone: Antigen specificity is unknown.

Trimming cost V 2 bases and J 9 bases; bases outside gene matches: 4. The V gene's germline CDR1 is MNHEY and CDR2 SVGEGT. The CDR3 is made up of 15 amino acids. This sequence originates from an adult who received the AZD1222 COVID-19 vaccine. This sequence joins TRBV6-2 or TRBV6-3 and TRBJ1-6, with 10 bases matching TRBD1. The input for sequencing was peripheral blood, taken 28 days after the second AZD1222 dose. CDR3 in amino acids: CASSYGTGVISPLHF. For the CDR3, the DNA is TGTGCCAGCAGTTACGGGACAGGGGTCATTTCACCCCTCCACTTT.